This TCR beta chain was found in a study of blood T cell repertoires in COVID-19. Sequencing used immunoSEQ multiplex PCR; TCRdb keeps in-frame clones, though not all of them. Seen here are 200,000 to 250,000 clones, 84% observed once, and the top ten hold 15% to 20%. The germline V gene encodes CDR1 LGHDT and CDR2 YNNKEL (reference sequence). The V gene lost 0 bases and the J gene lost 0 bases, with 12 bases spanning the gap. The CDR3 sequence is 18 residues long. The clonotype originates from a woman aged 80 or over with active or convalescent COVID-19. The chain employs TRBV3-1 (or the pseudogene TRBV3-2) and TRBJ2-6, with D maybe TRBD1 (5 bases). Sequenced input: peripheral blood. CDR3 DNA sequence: TGTGCCAGCAGCCAAGATCGGAAGGGGCACTCTGGGGCCAACGTCCTGACTTTC. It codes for CASSQDRKGHSGANVLTF.